The following is a TCR beta chain sequence with its context. Its antigen is still unknown. These data originate in a study of cytomegalovirus exposure and HLA in healthy donors. In the PCR, 60 Vbeta and 13 Jbeta primers were used. Method: immunoSEQ multiplex PCR; TCRdb's copy keeps in-frame clones and lacks some. This table holds 270,000 or so clones, 70% to 90% found once. Germline assignment: CDR1 SGHAT and CDR2 FQNNGV. V lost 5 bases and J lost 2, with 8 bases in between. The CDR3 sequence is 13 residues long. Overall study findings and caveats: A classifier reportedly called cytomegalovirus status with high sensitivity and specificity. Usually a TCR sequence was rare, but some public TCRs were found in many donors.

The receptor's source is a middle-aged man in good health and CMV-seropositive. What was sequenced was PBMCs. The V and J genes are TRBV11-2 and TRBJ2-3, with a weak D call TRBD2 (5 bases). The CDR3 DNA reads as TGTGCCAGCAGCGTGGAGGTCACAGATACGCAGTATTTT. Amino acid sequence: CASSVEVTDTQYF.